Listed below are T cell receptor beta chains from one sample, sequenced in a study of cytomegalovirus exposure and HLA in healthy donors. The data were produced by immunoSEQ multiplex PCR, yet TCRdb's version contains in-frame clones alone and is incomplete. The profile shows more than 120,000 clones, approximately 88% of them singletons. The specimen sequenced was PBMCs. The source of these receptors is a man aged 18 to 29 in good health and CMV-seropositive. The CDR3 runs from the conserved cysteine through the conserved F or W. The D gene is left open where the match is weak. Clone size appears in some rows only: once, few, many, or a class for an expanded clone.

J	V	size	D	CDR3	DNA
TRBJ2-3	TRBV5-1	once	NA	CASSLDIVDTQYF	TGCGCCAGCAGCTTGGATATCGTAGATACGCAGTATTTT
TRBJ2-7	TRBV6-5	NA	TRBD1	CASRGTGAYEQYF	TGTGCCAGCAGGGGGACAGGGGCCTACGAGCAGTACTTC
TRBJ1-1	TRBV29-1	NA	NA	CSVVSGVGTEAFF	TGCAGCGTTGTCTCAGGGGTGGGCACTGAAGCTTTCTTT
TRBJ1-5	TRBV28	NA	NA	CASRLTGPQHF	TGTGCCAGCAGGCTAACCGGGCCCCAGCATTTT
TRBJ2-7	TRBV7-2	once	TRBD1	CASSLGQMGSYEQYF	TGTGCCAGCAGCTTGGGACAGATGGGGTCTTACGAGCAGTACTTC
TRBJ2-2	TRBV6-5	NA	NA	CASSHRRDTGELFF	TGTGCCAGCAGTCATAGGAGGGACACCGGGGAGCTGTTTTTT
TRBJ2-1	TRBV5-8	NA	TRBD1	CASSLDRGAADEQFF	TGTGCCAGCAGCTTAGACAGGGGCGCGGCAGATGAGCAGTTCTTC
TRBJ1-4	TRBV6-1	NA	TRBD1	CASSDGTGGEKLFF	TGTGCCAGCAGTGATGGGACAGGGGGTGAAAAACTGTTTTTT
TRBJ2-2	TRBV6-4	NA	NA	CASRQGSGELFF	TGTGCCAGCAGACAGGGTTCCGGGGAGCTGTTTTTT
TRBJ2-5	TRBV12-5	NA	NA	CASGFYGPQETQYF	TGTGCTAGTGGTTTTTACGGTCCTCAAGAGACCCAGTACTTC
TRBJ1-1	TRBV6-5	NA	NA	CASSYSKRGNTEAFF	TGTGCCAGCAGTTACTCGAAACGGGGGAACACTGAAGCTTTCTTT
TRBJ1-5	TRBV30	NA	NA	CAWSGRASNQPQHF	TGTGCCTGGAGTGGGAGGGCTAGCAATCAGCCCCAGCATTTT
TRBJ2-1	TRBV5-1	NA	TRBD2	CASSTSGIEQFF	TGCGCCAGCAGTACTAGCGGTATTGAGCAGTTCTTC
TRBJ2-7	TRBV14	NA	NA	CASSQVRTAGGEQYF	TGTGCCAGCAGCCAAGTAAGGACTGCCGGCGGCGAGCAGTACTTC
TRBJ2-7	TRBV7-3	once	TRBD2	CASSELAGGLYEQYF	TGTGCCAGCAGCGAACTAGCGGGGGGTCTTTACGAGCAGTACTTC
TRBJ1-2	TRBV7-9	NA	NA	CASSSTGGAYGYTF	TGTGCCAGCAGCTCAACAGGAGGGGCGTACGGCTACACCTTC
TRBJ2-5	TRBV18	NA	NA	CASSPQLGLQTQYF	TGTGCCAGCTCACCCCAATTAGGACTCCAGACCCAGTACTTC
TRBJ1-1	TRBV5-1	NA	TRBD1	CASSSGQANTEAFF	TGCGCCAGCAGCTCGGGACAGGCGAACACTGAAGCTTTCTTT
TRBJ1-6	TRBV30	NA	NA	CAGAQGYSPLHF	TGTGCCGGAGCCCAGGGCTATTCACCCCTCCACTTT
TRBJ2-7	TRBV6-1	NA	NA	CASATGSTYEQYF	TGTGCCAGCGCGACAGGTTCCACCTACGAGCAGTACTTC
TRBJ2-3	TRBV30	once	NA	CAWSSGEDTQYF	TGTGCCTGGAGTTCCGGGGAAGATACGCAGTATTTT
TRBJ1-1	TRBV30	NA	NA	CAWSVQRGITEAFF	TGTGCCTGGAGTGTACAACGGGGGATCACTGAAGCTTTCTTT
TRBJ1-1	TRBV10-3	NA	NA	CAISDPGTANTEAFF	TGTGCCATCAGTGACCCCGGGACTGCGAACACTGAAGCTTTCTTT
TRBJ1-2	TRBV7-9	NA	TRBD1	CASSLVGGFRGYTF	TGTGCCAGCAGCTTAGTAGGGGGCTTTCGCGGCTACACCTTC
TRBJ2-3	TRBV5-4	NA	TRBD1	CASSLVGTGEDTQYF	TGTGCCAGCAGCTTGGTTGGGACAGGGGAAGATACGCAGTATTTT
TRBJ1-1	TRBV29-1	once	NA	CSVAHGSINTEAFF	TGCAGCGTTGCCCATGGTAGCATAAACACTGAAGCTTTCTTT
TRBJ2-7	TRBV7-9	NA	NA	CASSRGTMNDEQYF	TGTGCCAGCAGCCGCGGGACCATGAACGACGAGCAGTACTTC
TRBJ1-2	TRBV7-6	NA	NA	CASSLEVHGSNYGYTF	TGTGCCAGCAGCTTAGAGGTCCACGGGTCTAACTATGGCTACACCTTC
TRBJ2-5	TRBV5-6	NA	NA	CASSLELKETQYF	TGTGCCAGCAGCTTGGAGCTGAAAGAGACCCAGTACTTC
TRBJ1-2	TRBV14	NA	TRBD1	CASSRIQGAYGYTF	TGTGCCAGCAGCCGGATTCAGGGGGCCTATGGCTACACCTTC
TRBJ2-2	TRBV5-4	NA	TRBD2	CASSFASGSRTGELFF	TGTGCCAGCAGCTTCGCTAGCGGGAGCAGAACCGGGGAGCTGTTTTTT
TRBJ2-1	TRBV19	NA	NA	CATDSGLFSYNEQFF	TGTGCCACCGATTCGGGACTCTTCTCCTACAATGAGCAGTTCTTC
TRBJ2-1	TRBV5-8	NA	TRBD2	CASSFGLGGGLNNEQFF	TGTGCCAGCAGCTTTGGTCTTGGGGGAGGGCTGAACAATGAGCAGTTCTTC
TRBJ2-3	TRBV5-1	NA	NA	CASMGETNTQYF	TGCGCCAGCATGGGAGAAACGAATACGCAGTATTTT
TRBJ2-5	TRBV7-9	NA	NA	CASSLQETQYF	TGTGCCAGCAGCCTTCAGGAGACCCAGTACTTC
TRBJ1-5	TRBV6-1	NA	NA	CASSPFANSNQPQHF	TGTGCCAGCAGTCCCTTCGCGAATAGCAATCAGCCCCAGCATTTT
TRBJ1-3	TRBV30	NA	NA	CAWNLHGPGPGKLAGNTIYF	TGTGCCTGGAACCTCCATGGCCCAGGACCAGGGAAATTGGCTGGAAACACCATATATTTT
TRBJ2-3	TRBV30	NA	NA	CAWSPGITDTQYF	TGTGCCTGGAGTCCAGGGATTACCGATACGCAGTATTTT
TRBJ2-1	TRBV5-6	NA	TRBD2	CASSPLAGGPHNEQFF	TGTGCCAGCAGCCCATTAGCGGGGGGGCCACACAATGAGCAGTTCTTC
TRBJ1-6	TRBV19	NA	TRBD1	CASSSLQGRGSPLHF	TGTGCCAGTAGTAGCCTACAGGGGCGCGGATCACCCCTCCACTTT
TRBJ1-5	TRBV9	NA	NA	CASSVGAGQYQPQHF	TGTGCCAGCAGCGTAGGGGCGGGGCAGTATCAGCCCCAGCATTTT
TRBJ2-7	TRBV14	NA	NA	CASSQRVYEQYF	TGTGCCAGCAGCCAGCGGGTGTACGAGCAGTACTTC
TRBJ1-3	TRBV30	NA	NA	CAWSVGGSGNTIYF	TGTGCCTGGAGTGTGGGGGGCTCTGGAAACACCATATATTTT
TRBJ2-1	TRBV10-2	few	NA	CASSERGNEQFF	TGCGCCAGCAGTGAGCGGGGGAATGAGCAGTTCTTC
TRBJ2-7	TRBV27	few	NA	CASSRTVAYEQYF	TGTGCCAGCAGTAGGACAGTAGCCTACGAGCAGTACTTC
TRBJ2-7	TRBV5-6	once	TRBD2	CASSYGSGSEYAEQYF	TGTGCCAGCAGCTACGGAAGCGGGAGCGAGTATGCCGAGCAGTACTTC
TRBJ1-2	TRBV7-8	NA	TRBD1	CASSRNPRQGGYGYTF	TGTGCCAGCAGCCGGAATCCTCGACAGGGGGGCTATGGCTACACCTTC
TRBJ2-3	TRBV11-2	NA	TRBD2	CASSYLPGLDTDTQYF	TGTGCCAGCAGCTACCTGCCGGGACTAGACACAGATACGCAGTATTTT
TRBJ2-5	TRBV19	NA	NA	CASSIDGRVSETQYF	TGTGCCAGTAGTATAGACGGCAGGGTGTCAGAGACCCAGTACTTC